This T cell receptor (beta chain) was recorded in a study of T-cell memory formation after mild COVID-19. Trimming took 5 bases from V and 5 from J; bases not matched to a gene: 8. CDR3 length equals 14 residues. In germline, CDR1 is SEHNR, CDR2 FQNEAQ (reference sequence). Comments on this clonotype: The antigen remains unidentified.

TCRdb itself ran the 5' RACE reads through MiXCR, one entry per CDR3 protein. The table has 120,000 to 150,000 distinct CDR3 sequences, roughly a fifth seen once. Study results and limitations: Several responding clones turned up in pre-infection memory, indicating that cross-reactive memory may have taken part. CD4/CD8 balance held among clones contracting day 15 to 85, and later expanders leaned CD4+. Most CD4+ clones that shrank were in CM and EM, while CD8+ ones turned up in EMRA.

The chain employs TRBV7-9 and TRBJ1-2; TRBD1 agrees at 7 bases. The sequence was collected from an adult woman who had mild COVID-19 (a few samples of this study predate the infection). Cell type and time point are not known. Specimen: PBMCs or a T cell subset sorted from them (not recorded which). CDR3 amino acids: CASSPGTEGYGYTF. As DNA, the CDR3 is TGTGCCAGCAGCCCCGGGACAGAGGGTTATGGCTACACCTTC.